This T cell receptor beta chain was recorded in a study of CD8 T cells in ankylosing spondylitis. This clonotype was counted between two and nine times. Its target is not known. The authors made TCR beta libraries by quantitative 5'-RACE with molecular barcodes. TCRdb recomputed calls from the 5' RACE reads with MiXCR, one row per CDR3 protein. This table holds about 42,000 distinct CDR3 sequences, approximately 2.6% found once. Findings of the study overall: Reported data indicate significant enrichment of disease-linked clones within matched ankylosing spondylitis synovial fluid. Seemingly distinctive of ankylosing spondylitis blood was a TCR beta motif formed by eight highly homologous variants.

Sequencing was done on a sample of blood, either unsorted or a sorted T cell fraction (not recorded which). This receptor was identified in a male donor with ankylosing spondylitis or in good health (not recorded which).

The CDR3 region has the DNA TGTGCCAGCAGCGGCCGGGACACCCCTTACAATGAGCAGTTCTTC. Protein sequence: CASSGRDTPYNEQFF. This chain connects TRBV9 to TRBJ2-1; a possible D gene is TRBD1 (6 bases). Germline-derived CDR1 and CDR2 are SGDLS and YYNGEE. Between the trimmed V and J ends, which lost 3 bases and 4 bases, there was a span of 14 bases. The CDR3 spans 15 residues.